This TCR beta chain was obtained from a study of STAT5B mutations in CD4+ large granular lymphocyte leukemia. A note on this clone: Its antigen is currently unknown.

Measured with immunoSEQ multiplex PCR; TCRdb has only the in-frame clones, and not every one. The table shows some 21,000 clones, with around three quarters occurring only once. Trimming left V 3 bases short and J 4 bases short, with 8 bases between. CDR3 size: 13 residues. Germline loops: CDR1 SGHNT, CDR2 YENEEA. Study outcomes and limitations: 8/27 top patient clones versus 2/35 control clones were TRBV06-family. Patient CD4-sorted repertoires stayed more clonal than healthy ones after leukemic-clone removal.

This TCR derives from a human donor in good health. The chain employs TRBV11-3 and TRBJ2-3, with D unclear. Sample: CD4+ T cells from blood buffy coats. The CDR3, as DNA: TGTGCCAGCAGCTTCGCGAATTCAGATACGCAGTATTTT. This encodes CASSFANSDTQYF.